This TCR beta chain emerged from a study of preoperative IRX-2 immunotherapy in early breast cancer (dated by TCRdb to the late 2010s). Explained via the paper, the treatment or condition label denotes: preoperative locoregional IRX-2 cytokine immunotherapy. The samples were obtained from a phase Ib study that tested preoperative, locoregional IRX-2 cytokine immunotherapy designed to prime immune responses. The donors were early-stage breast cancer patients who were given IRX-2 prior to surgery. Preparation of the library involved the immunoSEQ multiplex PCR assay. TCRdb re-hosts the immuneACCESS table, in-frame sequences only. Its copies lack some clones; in the studies checked, an unresolved V gene accounts for under half of them, and the cause for the rest is not known. Present in this sample are roughly 27,000 clones, roughly four fifths of which were seen just once. The ten largest account for roughly 6.8% of the sample.

The CDR3 contains 14 residues, cysteine and phenylalanine counted. The only DNA kept is the CDR3, 42 bases in frame from the first base. CDR1 and CDR2 are read off the germline V gene as MNHGY and SAAAGT. Trimming accounts for 2 bases at V and 3 bases at J, while the number of junction bases matched to no gene is 3. In the case of this clone: This receptor's antigen is unknown. No much larger clonotype is one base removed from it; base qualities were not supplied.

This TCR was recovered from a human donor with breast cancer. The chain couples TRBV6-8 to TRBJ1-1, with 7 central nucleotides matching TRBD1. Sequenced material: lymph node tissue, taken after IRX-2 immunotherapy. The DNA reads as follows: TGTGCCAGCAGTTACCGGGACAGAGACACTGAAGCTTTCTTT. This is translated as CASSYRDRDTEAFF.